This TCR beta chain was sequenced during a study of siplizumab effects on memory and regulatory T cells (dated by TCRdb to about 2019). Describing the broader study: Across eight responder-stimulator pairs, mixed lymphocyte reactions were run in pairs, around 1 with siplizumab at 0.9 to 1 ug/mL and around 1 without drug. The effect of the anti-CD2 antibody siplizumab on alloreactive T-cell subsets was examined in allogeneic mixed lymphocyte reactions constructed from human PBMCs. What the authors observed across the whole study: Compared with memory T cells, unstimulated naive T cells appeared more diverse, and naive cells seemed to make a substantial contribution to the alloresponse. The cumulative frequency of alloreactive sequences that could be traced back to unstimulated CD4+ memory T cells was significantly reduced by siplizumab. Sequences below about 10^-5 frequency were poorly captured, so only a minor fraction of alloreactive clones could be mapped to unstimulated subsets. The suppressive function of proliferating Tregs from siplizumab cultures was not functionally confirmed. For roughly 80-97% of proliferating CD4+ or CD8+ clones, no naive or memory phenotype could be assigned. Among mappable alloreactive CD4+ clones, the Treg-derived fraction averaged approximately 63% with siplizumab versus 25% to 30% in control reactions.

Measured from the cysteine to the phenylalanine, the CDR3 is 11 residues long. Only the CDR3 region is kept as DNA, spanning 33 bases read in frame from base 1. Relative to germline, V is 5 bases shorter and J is 6 bases shorter, with 8 bases between their ends. The germline V gene (reference sequence) provides CDR1 SEHNR and CDR2 FQNEAQ. Cells from the mixed lymphocyte reactions were cocultured for less than seven days at 37 degrees C. After responder PBMCs were labelled with CFSE and stimulator PBMCs with Violet Dye, the two populations were combined at a 1:1 ratio. TCRbeta CDR3 sequencing was performed on sorted unstimulated T cells and on proliferating T cells recovered from mixed lymphocyte reactions. Fresh whole blood from fewer than 11 HLA-typed healthy donors was used to isolate PBMCs. For TCR sequencing, responder T cells that had proliferated and were CFSE-low were FACS-sorted once the mixed lymphocyte reaction was over.

Receptors were amplified or captured by the immunoSEQ multiplex PCR assay. About 9.1 x 10^4 TCR templates per sample were assayed on the deep sequencing platform. Genomic DNA extracted from sorted T cells was used for TCRbeta CDR3 sequencing. The authors processed their data as follows. The R programming language was used for clonal analysis of the TCRbeta CDR3 data. Alloreactive CD4+ and CD8+ clones were defined by comparing unstimulated samples with post-reaction CFSE-low samples. By matching sequences to the repertoires of sorted unstimulated Treg and non-Treg cells, each alloreactive CD4+ clone was assigned a regulatory or non-regulatory origin. Not all clones reach the TCRdb copy of this immuneACCESS table, which keeps in-frame sequences only. Checked studies attribute under half of the gap to unresolved V genes and leave the rest unexplained. V, J and clone size were drawn from that table, and D and trimming were deduced from the DNA. The sample records about 9,600 clones, around 42% of which are singletons. Of the sample, 9.5% to 12% is held by the ten largest clones.

Note on this clone: No cognate antigen has been identified for it. No base quality values were provided; no much bigger clone lies one nucleotide off.

The rearrangement combines TRBV7-9 with TRBJ2-7; too little of a D gene remains to name it. This sequence was found in a human donor in good health; the cells came from an allogeneic mixed lymphocyte reaction. The material sequenced was CFSE-low (dividing) CD8+ T cells sorted from an allogeneic mixed lymphocyte reaction. The CDR3 here reads CASSTPREQYF. DNA sequence: TGTGCCAGCAGCACCCCCCGCGAGCAGTACTTC.